The clone carrying this T cell receptor beta chain was counted between two and nine times. Next came a second PCR, run for about 6 to 12 cycles, which used a sample-barcoded 5' primer along with a J-beta primer mix. One entry per CDR3 protein results from TCRdb running MiXCR on the 5' RACE reads. The sample consists of 450,000 to 600,000 distinct CDR3 sequences, roughly a quarter of them appearing once. Trimming removed 4 bases from V and 2 bases from J; junction bases left unmatched: 5. The CDR3 runs 15 residues. CDR1 is SNHLY, CDR2 FYNNEI, per germline. The data were taken from a study of blood T cells in healthy people across ages. Separately, the same data were catalogued under a study of T cells of mothers and their children.

Sequencing was performed on blood. The chain combines TRBV2 with TRBJ2-5, with TRBD2 matching over 9 bases. The receptor comes from a boy aged 2-15 years in good health. CDR3 sequence (DNA): TGTGCCAGCAGTGTTATTAGCGGGGGACAAGAGACCCAGTACTTC. Translated, it gives CASSVISGGQETQYF.